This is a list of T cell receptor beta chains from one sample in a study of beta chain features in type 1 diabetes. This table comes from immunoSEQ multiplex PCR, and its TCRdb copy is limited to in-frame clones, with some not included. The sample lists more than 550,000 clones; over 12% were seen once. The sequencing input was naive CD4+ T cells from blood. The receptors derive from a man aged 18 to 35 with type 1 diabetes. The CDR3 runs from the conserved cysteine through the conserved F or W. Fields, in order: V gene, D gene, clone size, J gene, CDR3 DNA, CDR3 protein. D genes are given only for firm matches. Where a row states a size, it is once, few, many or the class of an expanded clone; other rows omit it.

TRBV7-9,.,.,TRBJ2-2,TGTGCCAGCAGCTCAAGCACCGGGGAGCTGTTTTTT,CASSSSTGELFF
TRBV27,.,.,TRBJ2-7,TGTGCCAGCAGTTTGGAGGCGTCGTGGTCGTACGAGCAGTACTTC,CASSLEASWSYEQYF
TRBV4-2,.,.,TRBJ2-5,TGTGCCAGCAGCCAAGGGCAGGGGAGGGAGACCCAGTACTTC,CASSQGQGRETQYF
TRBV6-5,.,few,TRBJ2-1,TGTGCCAGCAGTTACTCGACGGGGATGGGGGAGCAGTTCTTC,CASSYSTGMGEQFF
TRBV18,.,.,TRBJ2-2,TGTGCCAGCTCACCACGGTCCGGGAACACCGGGGAGCTGTTTTTT,CASSPRSGNTGELFF
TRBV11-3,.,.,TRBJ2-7,TGTGCCAGCAGCTTCGGCCCAGGGGGGGACTACGAGCAGTACTTC,CASSFGPGGDYEQYF
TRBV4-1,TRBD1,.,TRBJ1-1,TGCGCCAGCAGCCGGGGGGACAGGGGGCATTCGAACACTGAAGCTTTCTTT,CASSRGDRGHSNTEAFF
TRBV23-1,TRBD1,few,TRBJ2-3,TGCGCCAGCAGTCAAACCGGCCCACGGGACAGGGTGGCAGATACGCAGTATTTT,CASSQTGPRDRVADTQYF
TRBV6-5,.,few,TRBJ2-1,TGTGCCAGCAGTTCTGGGGAGTTCTACAATGAGCAGTTCTTC,CASSSGEFYNEQFF
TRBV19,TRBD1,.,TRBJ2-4,TGTGCCACCGGACAGGGTGGCCGTATTGGGTTC,CATGQGGRIGF
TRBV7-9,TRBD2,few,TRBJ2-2,TGTGCCAGCAGCTTACTTCCGACTAGCGGGGGCCCGAACACCGGGGAGCTGTTTTTT,CASSLLPTSGGPNTGELFF
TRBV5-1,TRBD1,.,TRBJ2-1,TGCGCCAGCAGCGCGGGACAGGGGTACAATGAGCAGTTCTTC,CASSAGQGYNEQFF
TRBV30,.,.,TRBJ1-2,TGTGCCTGGAGTGTACCCGCCGCCAGGTTCTATGGCTACACCTTC,CAWSVPAARFYGYTF
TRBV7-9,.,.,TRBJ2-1,TGTGCCAGCAGCGGGCCGGGACTGCCTTACAATGAGCAGTTCTTC,CASSGPGLPYNEQFF
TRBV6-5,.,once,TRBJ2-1,TGTGCCAGCAGTTACTCAGCGCAATATGAGCAGTTCTTC,CASSYSAQYEQFF
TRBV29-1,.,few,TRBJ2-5,TGCAGCGCTGGAGGAGGTAGCGGAGAGACCCAGTACTTC,CSAGGGSGETQYF